This T cell receptor beta chain appears in the sequencing data of a study of brain metastases from non-small cell lung cancer. The method was immunoSEQ multiplex PCR; TCRdb's version includes in-frame clones alone and lacks a portion of them. The sample gives thousands of clones, around 80% of which show up once; around 39% is in the top ten. Germline CDR1 is SGHTA and CDR2 is FQGNSA. Trimming took 4 bases from V and 9 from J, leaving 10 bases between them. The CDR3 is 12 amino acids. What was sequenced was tissue from a brain metastasis. The chain joins TRBV7-2 to TRBJ2-1; D is unclear. The source is a donor aged 40 or older with non-small cell lung cancer. CDR3 bases: TGTGCCAGCAGCTCCGACCTCAGTGAGCAGTTCTTC. This codes for CASSSDLSEQFF.